The 14 T cell receptor beta chains presented below share a single source sample, sequenced in a study of T-cell reconstitution after alpha-beta-depleted transplantation in children. TCRbeta library preparation incorporated unique molecular identifiers. TCRdb used MiXCR to reprocess the PCR reads, holding one entry per CDR3 protein. The sample shows approximately 300,000 distinct CDR3 sequences, under 14% of them seen only once. Here the sequenced sample was peripheral blood, taken 180 days after TCRalphabeta/CD19-depleted stem cell transplant. The receptors were sampled from a male patient between 2 and 10 years old who had a stem cell transplant for chronic granulomatous disease, so the T cells may come from the graft donor.

At least ten counts were recorded for this clonotype. The genes are TRBV12-3 or TRBV12-4 and TRBJ1-2, with D perhaps matching TRBD1 (5 bases). V shed 5 bases and J shed 5 bases, with 21 bases lying between them. The CDR3 covers 16 residues. The CDR3 spells CASSRRGAGDWYGYTF. Written as DNA, the CDR3 is TGTGCCAGCAGTCGTCGTGGGGCGGGGGATTGGTATGGCTACACCTTC.

This clonotype was recorded once. The junction departs from the called germline gene at one end, perhaps through a read error. The gene calls are TRBV12-3 or TRBV12-4 and TRBJ2-3; no definite D call. The CDR3 consists of 12 residues. CDR3 amino acids: CAGSLTTDTQYF. CDR3 nucleotides: TGTGCCGGCAGTTTAACGACAGATACGCAGTATTTT.

This clonotype has just one count. This chain's CDR3 is CASSPEVGGRAYNEQFF. CDR3 DNA: TGTGCCAGTAGTCCAGAGGTTGGCGGGCGGGCCTACAATGAGCAGTTCTTC. The chain has TRBV19 and TRBJ2-1, with a possible D match to TRBD2 (5 bases). CDR3 length equals 17 residues. CDR1 LNHDA and CDR2 SQIVND come from the germline V gene (reference sequence). V gave up 5 bases and J gave up 2 bases, with 19 bases separating them.

This clonotype was found many times. The chain combines TRBV7-9 with TRBJ2-5; 10 bases agree with TRBD1. The CDR3 spans 15 residues. Germline CDR1 reads SEHNR; CDR2 reads FQNEAQ (reference sequence). With V trimmed by 3 bases and J by 6 bases, 7 bases remained unmatched. Here the CDR3 reads CASSLGQGRHQTQYF. CDR3 nucleotides: TGTGCCAGCAGCTTGGGACAGGGGCGCCACCAGACCCAGTACTTC.

This clonotype appeared many times. This rearrangement joins TRBV3-1 to TRBJ1-5; possibly TRBD1 for D (6 bases). The CDR3 has 15 amino acids. Germline V gives CDR1 LGHDT, CDR2 YNNKEL (reference sequence). V lost 4 bases and J lost 3, with 13 bases in between. The CDR3 sequence is CASSLRGHPNQPQHF. The CDR3 DNA follows: TGTGCCAGCAGCCTAAGGGGACACCCCAATCAGCCCCAGCATTTT.

This clonotype occurred many times. J is TRBJ2-2 and V is TRBV4-2; the D gene is possibly TRBD2 (6 bases). The length of the CDR3 is 17 residues. Germline V gives CDR1 LGHNA, CDR2 YNFKEQ. Trimming took 1 base from V and 4 from J, leaving 16 bases between them. The CDR3 here is CASSQGDWGSGTGELFF. CDR3 nucleotides: TGTGCCAGCAGCCAAGGGGACTGGGGATCAGGCACCGGGGAGCTGTTTTTT.

There are many counts of this clonotype. The chain is built from TRBV7-9 and TRBJ2-1, with TRBD2 identical over 8 bases. The CDR3 runs 16 residues. Germline lookup yields CDR1 SEHNR and CDR2 FQNEAQ (reference sequence). The V segment lost 0 bases and the J segment 8 bases; nucleotides outside the gene matches: 9. The CDR3 sequence: CASSLASSGSGDEQFF. The CDR3 nucleotides read TGTGCCAGCAGCTTAGCCTCTAGCGGGTCCGGGGATGAGCAGTTCTTC.

In this sample, this clonotype turned up many times. The chain links TRBV6-5 to TRBJ2-5; 8 bases are a match to TRBD2. V gave up 7 bases and J gave up 1 base; unmatched junction bases: 5. The CDR3 length is 14 residues. Germline V lookup: CDR1 MNHEY, CDR2 SVGAGI. The CDR3 DNA sequence: TGTGCCAGCACCTACGGGGGGGGCCAAGAGACCCAGTACTTC. Translated, it gives CASTYGGGQETQYF.

This clonotype was seen many times. The V and J genes are TRBV19 and TRBJ1-5; TRBD1 agrees at 8 bases. V shed 3 bases, J shed 1 base, and the junction held 5 bases outside the gene matches. Germline CDR1 LNHDA, CDR2 SQIVND (reference sequence). This CDR3 contains 16 residues. The CDR3 loop reads CASSIRTGRSNQPQHF. CDR3 DNA sequence: TGTGCCAGTAGTATCCGGACAGGGAGAAGCAATCAGCCCCAGCATTTT.

This clonotype was found many times. V gene TRBV12-3 or TRBV12-4 combines with J gene TRBJ2-2; D not resolved. V was trimmed by 3 bases and J by 3 bases, leaving 14 bases between them. The CDR3 spans 16 residues. The chain's CDR3 is CASSFPLDVDTGELFF. CDR3 bases: TGTGCCAGCAGTTTTCCTCTGGACGTGGACACCGGGGAGCTGTTTTTT.

This clonotype was counted many times. The chain combines TRBV4-1 with TRBJ1-2; D remains ambiguous. CDR3 size: 12 residues. Germline lookup yields CDR1 MGHRA and CDR2 YSYEKL. Trimming took off 4 bases at V and 7 bases at J, with 10 bases between the two ends. CDR3 protein: CASSRVGGGYTF. The CDR3 DNA reads TGCGCCAGCAGCCGCGTAGGAGGTGGCTACACCTTC.

This clonotype appeared many times. The genes are TRBV5-1 and TRBJ2-5; 10 nucleotides match TRBD1. From germline, CDR1 is SGHRS and CDR2 YFSETQ. The J segment lost 3 bases and the V segment lost 3 bases, leaving 14 bases of the junction unmatched. This CDR3 comprises 18 residues. This CDR3 reads CASSSPVTGTGEEETQYF. In DNA, the CDR3 is TGCGCCAGCAGCTCGCCCGTGACCGGGACAGGGGAAGAAGAGACCCAGTACTTC.

This clonotype was detected many times. This chain connects TRBV20-1 to TRBJ2-3; no definite D call. Germline V gene sequence: CDR1 DFQATT, CDR2 SNEGSKA (reference sequence). V was shortened by 3 bases and J by 6 bases, with 16 bases between the two germline ends. CDR3 size: 14 residues. The CDR3 spells CSASSPVGTDTQYF. The CDR3 DNA is TGCAGTGCTAGTAGCCCGGTAGGAACGGATACGCAGTATTTT.

This clonotype was observed at least ten times. J is TRBJ2-7 and V is TRBV20-1, with D perhaps TRBD1 or TRBD2 (5 bases each). Germline loops: CDR1 DFQATT, CDR2 SNEGSKA (reference sequence). This CDR3 has 14 residues. V shed 0 bases and J shed 7 bases, with 16 bases lying between them. The CDR3 nucleotides read TGCAGTGCTAGAGAGTGGGACCGATCTCGGGAGCAGTACTTC. It encodes CSAREWDRSREQYF.